This TCR beta chain was identified in a study of glioma-infiltrating T cells after dendritic cell vaccination. Overall study: Glioblastoma patients came from Phase I and II dendritic cell vaccination trials.

Patients had residual fresh-frozen tumor tissue and more than two years of survival data. Blood PBMC samples: pre-vaccination, two weeks post third vaccination, and at tumor progression. The PCR used 60 V beta and 13 J beta primers. Some clones are missing from TCRdb's copy, which holds only in-frame ones; the method was immunoSEQ multiplex PCR. The table has about 90,000 clones, about 85% seen once. Germline V gives CDR1 MNHEY, CDR2 SVGAGI. V dropped 4 bases and J dropped 1; count of bases not matched to a gene: 3. This CDR3 comprises 14 residues. V gene TRBV6-5 combines with J gene TRBJ1-1, with 7 bases fitting TRBD1. This TCR derives from a human donor with glioblastoma. Sequencing used blood, obtained before dendritic cell vaccination. CDR3 sequence reads: CASSFTGANTEAFF. The CDR3 DNA sequence: TGTGCCAGCAGTTTTACAGGGGCGAACACTGAAGCTTTCTTT.